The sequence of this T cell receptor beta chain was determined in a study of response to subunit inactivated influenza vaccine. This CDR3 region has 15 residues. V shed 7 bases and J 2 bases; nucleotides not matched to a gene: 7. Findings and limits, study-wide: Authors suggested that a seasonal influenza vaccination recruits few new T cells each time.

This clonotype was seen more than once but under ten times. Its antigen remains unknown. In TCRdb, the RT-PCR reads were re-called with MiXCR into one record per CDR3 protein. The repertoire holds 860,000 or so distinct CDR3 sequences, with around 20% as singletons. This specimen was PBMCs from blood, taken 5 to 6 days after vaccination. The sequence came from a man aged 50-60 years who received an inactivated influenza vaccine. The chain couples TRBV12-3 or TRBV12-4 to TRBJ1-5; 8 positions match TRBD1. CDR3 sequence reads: CASTPTGERNQPQHF. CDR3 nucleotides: TGTGCCAGCACCCCGACAGGGGAACGCAATCAGCCCCAGCATTTT.